These 21 T cell receptor beta chains share one sample of origin, sequenced in a study of cytomegalovirus exposure and HLA in healthy donors. Both 60 Vbeta primers and 13 Jbeta primers went into the PCR. Method: immunoSEQ multiplex PCR; TCRdb's copy keeps in-frame clones and lacks some. The profile shows 110,000 to 150,000 clones, roughly 70% of them singletons. The sequencing sample was made of PBMCs. Receptor source: a man aged 25 to 45 in good health and CMV-seronegative.

This sequence joins TRBV29-1 and TRBJ2-2; D gene unclear. Trimming removed 5 bases at V and 7 bases at J, with 11 bases between. There are 12 residues in the CDR3. The V gene's germline CDR1 is SQVTM and CDR2 ANQGSEA. The CDR3 DNA reads as TGCAGCGTTCCGTCTTTAGTCGGGGAGCTGTTTTTT. This sequence encodes CSVPSLVGELFF.

The rearrangement uses TRBV7-9 and TRBJ1-6; 8 nucleotides match TRBD1. The V segment lost 11 bases and the J segment 7 bases; nucleotides outside the gene matches: 10. Germline CDR1 is SEHNR and CDR2 is FQNEAQ (reference sequence). The CDR3 has 14 residues. The CDR3 loop is CASTPPGGNSPLHF. The CDR3, as DNA: TGTGCCTCTACCCCTCCAGGGGGCAATTCACCCCTCCACTTT.

The J gene is TRBJ2-7, the V gene TRBV5-5; 8 nucleotides agree with TRBD1. Germline CDR1 is SGHKS and CDR2 is YYEKEE (reference sequence). This CDR3 region has 14 residues. With 9 bases clipped from V and 0 bases from J, the junction kept 8 bases outside the gene matches. CDR3 amino acids: CATNFGTGSYEQYF. As DNA, the CDR3 is TGTGCCACAAATTTCGGGACAGGCTCCTACGAGCAGTACTTC.

The rearrangement uses TRBV2 and TRBJ1-4; the D gene is possibly TRBD1 (6 bases). In germline, CDR1 is SNHLY, CDR2 FYNNEI. The ends were cut back, 6 bases at V and 5 bases at J, with 16 bases in the middle. The CDR3 extends over 15 amino acids. CDR3: CASRGNREMNEKLFF. The CDR3 DNA follows: TGTGCCAGCAGAGGGAACAGGGAAATGAATGAAAAACTGTTTTTT.

V is TRBV5-1 and J is TRBJ2-1; 9 nucleotides match TRBD2. CDR3 length equals 16 residues. Germline V gene lookup returns CDR1 SGHRS and CDR2 YFSETQ. V dropped 0 bases and J dropped 2; count of bases not matched to a gene: 3. The CDR3 region has the DNA TGCGCCAGCAGCTTGGTGAGCGGGGGGACCTACAATGAGCAGTTCTTC. This translates into CASSLVSGGTYNEQFF.

The chain links TRBV21-1 to TRBJ2-7; the table's TRBD1 call for D was not verified on the DNA. TRBV21-1 has pseudogene status. The CDR3 has 11 residues. This CDR3 reads CASITRGKQYF. The CDR3 DNA reads as TGTGCCAGCATCACAAGGGGCAAGCAGTACTTC.

The chain joins TRBV6-5 to TRBJ1-6; the D is unclear. This CDR3 is 16 amino acids long. Trimming stripped 0 bases from V and 0 bases from J, with 6 bases between. Germline CDR1 reads MNHEY; CDR2 reads SVGAGI. The CDR3 reads CASSYSWASYNSPLHF. DNA for the CDR3: TGTGCCAGCAGTTACTCTTGGGCCTCCTATAATTCACCCCTCCACTTT.

The chain carries TRBV10-3 and TRBJ2-3; D is uncertain. Per the germline V gene, CDR1 is ENHRY and CDR2 is SYGVKD. The ends were cut back, 2 bases at V and 9 bases at J, with 9 bases in the middle. The CDR3 consists of 12 residues. CDR3 coding DNA: TGTGCCATCAGTGAGAGTATCGAGACGCAGTATTTT. This codes for CAISESIETQYF.

This chain connects TRBV18 to TRBJ2-3; TRBD1 matches at 11 bases. CDR3 length: 17 amino acids. The V gene end was trimmed by 5 bases and the J gene end by 6 bases; junction bases not matched to a gene: 13. Per the germline V gene, CDR1 is KGHSH and CDR2 is LQKENI. The CDR3 loop reads CASSILGQGAGLDTQYF. CDR3 sequence (DNA): TGTGCCAGCTCAATCCTAGGACAGGGGGCGGGCCTCGATACGCAGTATTTT.

The genes are TRBV6-1 and TRBJ2-7; perhaps TRBD1 as D (6 bases). This CDR3 comprises 14 residues. The V gene's germline CDR1 is MNHNS and CDR2 SASEGT. Trimming removed 5 bases from V and 3 bases from J, with 14 bases in between. CDR3 sequence reads: CASSLQGFFYEQYF. CDR3 sequence (DNA): TGTGCCAGCAGTTTACAGGGATTCTTCTACGAGCAGTACTTC.

The V call is TRBV30, the J call TRBJ2-7, with D unclear. The ends were cut back, 1 base at V and 3 bases at J, with 7 bases in the middle. Per the germline V gene, CDR1 is GTSNPN and CDR2 is SVGIG (reference sequence). This CDR3 comprises 12 residues. The CDR3 here is CAWSEQIYEQYF. The CDR3 coding sequence is TGTGCCTGGAGTGAGCAAATCTACGAGCAGTACTTC.

The V and J genes are TRBV5-1 and TRBJ1-6, with D unclear. Looked up from germline, CDR1 is SGHRS and CDR2 is YFSETQ. The CDR3 runs to 15 residues. Trimming cost V 5 bases and J 7 bases, with 16 bases left between them. The CDR3 DNA reads as TGCGCCAGCAGGACCCCGGGAGGTGGGAATTCACCCCTCCACTTT. This sequence encodes CASRTPGGGNSPLHF.

The rearrangement links TRBV14 to TRBJ1-3; no definite D call. The CDR3 runs 15 residues. V was clipped by 4 bases and J by 0 bases, with 10 bases between them. CDR1 is SGHDN and CDR2 is FVKESK in the germline V gene. CDR3 nucleotide sequence: TGTGCCAGCAGCCTCGGGAGGGTCTCTGGAAACACCATATATTTT. Encoded protein: CASSLGRVSGNTIYF. The full variable domain, rest sourced from reference TRBV14 and TRBJ1-3, is EAGVTQFPSHSVIEKGQTVTLRCDPISGHDNLYWYRRVMGKEIKFLLHFVKESKQDESGMPNNRFLAERTGGTYSTLKVQPAELEDSGVYFCASSLGRVSGNTIYFGEGSWLTVV.

V usage is TRBV19 and J usage is TRBJ2-5; TRBD2 agrees at 12 bases. Trimming removed 6 bases from V and 4 bases from J; junction bases left unmatched: 12. This CDR3 has 17 amino acids. The V gene's germline CDR1 is LNHDA and CDR2 SQIVND (reference sequence). The DNA for the CDR3 is TGTGCCAGTAGCCTTTCTTCCTTGGGACTAGCGGGAGAGACCCAGTACTTC. Translation gives CASSLSSLGLAGETQYF.

The chain has TRBV19 and TRBJ2-5; no definite D call. V was clipped by 4 bases and J by 5 bases, with 11 bases between them. The CDR3 is 13 residues long. CDR1 LNHDA and CDR2 SQIVND come from the germline V gene (reference sequence). CDR3: CASSNTPGETQYF. CDR3 DNA sequence: TGTGCCAGTAGTAACACCCCGGGTGAGACCCAGTACTTC.

The chain combines TRBV2 with TRBJ1-2, with TRBD1 identical over 9 bases. Germline assignment: CDR1 SNHLY and CDR2 FYNNEI. The CDR3 has 13 amino acids. The J segment lost 7 bases and the V segment lost 6 bases, leaving 6 bases of the junction unmatched. CDR3 sequence (DNA): TGTGCCAGCAGCGGGACAGGGATCCCTGGCTACACCTTC. It encodes CASSGTGIPGYTF.

This chain joins TRBV4-1 and TRBJ2-7; weak D call: TRBD2 (6 bases). Per the germline V gene, CDR1 is MGHRA and CDR2 is YSYEKL. The CDR3 covers 17 residues. V gave up 0 bases and J gave up 7 bases, with 22 bases separating them. CDR3 nucleotides: TGCGCCAGCAGCCAAGAGGTTCCGCGGGGTACGCCTCGGGAGCAGTACTTC. Translating it yields CASSQEVPRGTPREQYF.

This clone was picked up a small number of times. The J gene is TRBJ2-7, the V gene TRBV27, with D possibly TRBD1 on 6 matching bases. The CDR3 extends over 16 amino acids. From germline, CDR1 is MNHEY and CDR2 SMNVEV (reference sequence). Trimming cost V 0 bases and J 0 bases, with 12 bases left between them. CDR3 sequence (DNA): TGTGCCAGCAGTTTATCCGCGACAGGCGCCTCCTACGAGCAGTACTTC. Translating it yields CASSLSATGASYEQYF.

This clone was found once. The chain links TRBV2 to TRBJ2-7; perhaps TRBD1 as D (6 bases). The germline CDR1 and CDR2 sequences are SNHLY and FYNNEI. The V end lost 4 bases, the J end lost 5 bases, and 15 bases lay between the germline ends. This CDR3 is built from 14 residues. This CDR3 is CASSVGQGWNEQYF. The CDR3 DNA reads TGTGCCAGCAGTGTAGGGCAGGGGTGGAACGAGCAGTACTTC.

The gene calls are TRBV5-1 and TRBJ2-5; 8 bases match TRBD2. CDR3 length: 15 amino acids. CDR1 SGHRS and CDR2 YFSETQ come from the germline V gene. After removal of 5 bases from V and 2 bases from J, the junction contained 8 bases not matched to a gene. The CDR3 nucleotides are TGCGCCAGCAGTTCTCTTCCGGGAGGGCAAGAGACCCAGTACTTC. This encodes CASSSLPGGQETQYF.

The chain employs TRBV11-2 and TRBJ2-5; 10 bases map to TRBD2. V shed 0 bases, J shed 5 bases, and the junction held 15 bases outside the gene matches. Germline V gives CDR1 SGHAT, CDR2 FQNNGV. This CDR3 has 19 residues. The CDR3, as DNA: TGTGCCAGCAGCTTAGATCTGGCTAGCGGGAGCTTACGTCTGGAGACCCAGTACTTC. It translates to CASSLDLASGSLRLETQYF.